This T cell receptor beta chain is drawn from a study of cytomegalovirus exposure and HLA in healthy donors. Overall study context: A prior analysis found about 120 million unique TCR beta sequences from approximately 200 million T cells.

Overall study findings and caveats: Confirmation was obtained in vitro that a few CMV-associated chains are specific for CMV antigens. Per published accounts, TCR beta sequences correctly predicted the HLA-A and HLA-B alleles of most subjects. Most TCR sequences were rare, but some public TCRs occurred in many donors.

After removal of 5 bases from V and 8 bases from J, the junction contained 12 bases not matched to a gene. Germline V gene lookup returns CDR1 SEHNR and CDR2 FQNEAQ (reference sequence). The CDR3 contains 16 residues. It was with 60 Vbeta and 13 Jbeta primers that the PCR ran. The repertoire was sequenced with immunoSEQ multiplex PCR; TCRdb's copy has only in-frame clones and lacks some. The repertoire holds about 110,000 clones, with over 60% as singletons. Concerning this clone: Its antigen is as yet unknown.

The TCR sequence derives from a woman aged 18 to 35 in good health and CMV-seropositive. The sample comprised PBMCs. V gene TRBV7-9 combines with J gene TRBJ1-2; 12 bases map to TRBD1. The CDR3 sequence: CASSPSPGQGAQGYTF. DNA for the CDR3: TGTGCCAGCAGCCCGAGTCCGGGACAGGGGGCGCAGGGCTACACCTTC.